One sample yielded the 12 T cell receptor beta chains listed below, sequenced in a study of T cells in Graves' hyperthyroidism and ophthalmopathy. RNA transcripts provided the source from which TCR beta CDR3 regions were amplified. HTBI primers were the set used in a first-round RT-PCR of the TCR CDR3. TCRdb reanalysed the multiplex PCR reads using MiXCR and keeps one entry per CDR3 protein. The sample includes 350,000 to 400,000 distinct CDR3 sequences, approximately 19% of them seen just once. Source material: blood. Source of these receptors: a woman younger than 30 with Graves' hyperthyroidism.

This clonotype has at least ten counts. The rearrangement joins TRBV12-3 or TRBV12-4 to TRBJ1-2, with a tentative D call TRBD1 (5 bases). Trimming cost V 6 bases and J 6 bases, with 23 bases left between them. CDR3 length equals 16 residues. Here the CDR3 DNA reads TGTGCCAGCAGCACAGAATGGAGGGGATTTGTGGATGGCTACACCTTC. Amino acid sequence: CASSTEWRGFVDGYTF.

This clonotype came up many times. V and J are TRBV28 and TRBJ1-2; D is undetermined. Germline CDR1 and CDR2: MDHEN and SYDVKM. The CDR3 spans 12 residues. Trimming removed 4 bases from V and 5 bases from J, with 8 bases in between. The DNA of the CDR3 is TGTGCCAGCAGTTCCTACCCGTATGGCTACACCTTC. Its protein product is CASSSYPYGYTF.

There are many counts of this clonotype. This chain joins TRBV2 and TRBJ1-5; D is unresolved. The length of the CDR3 is 15 residues. The germline V gene encodes CDR1 SNHLY and CDR2 FYNNEI. Trimming took off 1 base at V and 2 bases at J, with 9 bases between the two ends. The CDR3 loop is CASSEDSQGNQPQHF. CDR3 DNA: TGTGCCAGCAGTGAAGATAGCCAGGGCAATCAGCCCCAGCATTTT.

This clonotype showed up many times. The chain couples TRBV5-1 to TRBJ2-7, with unresolved D. The germline gives CDR1 SGHRS, CDR2 YFSETQ. The ends were cut back, 1 base at V and 2 bases at J, with 10 bases in the middle. The CDR3 consists of 14 residues. This chain's CDR3 is CASSLSVGAYEQYF. In nucleotides, the CDR3 is TGCGCCAGCAGCTTGTCGGTTGGAGCCTACGAGCAGTACTTC.

The genes are TRBV20-1 and TRBJ2-7; D remains ambiguous. The CDR3 has 12 residues. The V and J ends lost 6 bases and 1 base respectively, with 10 bases between them. Germline CDR1 DFQATT, CDR2 SNEGSKA (reference sequence). The DNA for the CDR3 is TGCAGTGCCCCACATGGGTCCTACGAGCAGTACTTC. This gives the protein CSAPHGSYEQYF.

In this sample, this clonotype turned up many times. As DNA, the CDR3 is TGTGCCAGCAGTTTATATGAGGGGGGCACCGGGGAGCTGTTTTTT. Translating gives CASSLYEGGTGELFF. The chain links TRBV12-3 or TRBV12-4 to TRBJ2-2; D tentatively fits TRBD1 or TRBD2 (6 bases each). This CDR3 contains 15 residues. The V and J ends lost 2 bases and 4 bases respectively, with 11 bases between them.

This clonotype was seen ten or more times. The chain has TRBV4-1 and TRBJ2-5; D assignment may be TRBD1 or TRBD2 (5 bases each). The CDR3 runs to 17 residues. The germline gives CDR1 MGHRA, CDR2 YSYEKL. With 3 bases removed from V and 4 bases from J, the gap between germline ends came to 21 bases. The CDR3 sequence is CASSQSRQRYTSETQYF. CDR3 coding DNA: TGCGCCAGCAGCCAGAGCCGACAGCGGTATACATCAGAGACCCAGTACTTC.

The table lists this clonotype with many counts. The chain joins TRBV28 to TRBJ2-2; D assignment may be TRBD1 or TRBD2 (5 bases each). In germline, CDR1 is MDHEN, CDR2 SYDVKM. V was trimmed by 3 bases and J by 6 bases, leaving 11 bases between them. This CDR3 has 14 residues. The DNA of the CDR3 is TGTGCCAGCAGTTTTGGGGGTATGGCCGGGGAGCTGTTTTTT. It codes for CASSFGGMAGELFF.

This chain connects TRBV6-4 to TRBJ2-4; D possibly uses TRBD1 or TRBD2 (5 bases each). This CDR3 has 16 amino acids. Germline lookup yields CDR1 MRHNA and CDR2 SNTAGT. Trimming pared 0 bases from V and 7 bases from J, leaving 16 bases between. Here the CDR3 reads CASSDSSFLGGNIQYF. As DNA, the CDR3 is TGTGCCAGCAGTGACTCATCGTTTCTTGGGGGTAACATTCAGTACTTC.

This clonotype was detected many times. J is TRBJ1-5 and V is TRBV12-3 or TRBV12-4, with TRBD1 matching 11 bases. The CDR3 extends over 14 amino acids. With 10 bases clipped from V and 6 bases from J, the junction kept 8 bases outside the gene matches. Written as DNA, the CDR3 is TGTGCCACCGGGACAGGGGGTGAGGTTCAGCCCCAGCATTTT. Translated: CATGTGGEVQPQHF.

This clonotype was detected many times. The chain recombines TRBV5-1 with TRBJ1-5; 8 bases line up with TRBD1. From germline, CDR1 is SGHRS and CDR2 YFSETQ. V was pared by 4 bases and J by 6 bases, with 6 bases of the junction left unmatched. CDR3 length: 14 residues. For the CDR3, the DNA is TGCGCCAGCAGCCCCGGACAGGGAGCTCAGCCCCAGCATTTT. Its translation is CASSPGQGAQPQHF.

This clonotype was observed many times. This chain joins TRBV5-1 and TRBJ2-6, with 12 bases fitting TRBD1. Germline-derived CDR1 and CDR2 are SGHRS and YFSETQ. This CDR3 comprises 18 residues. With 2 bases clipped from V and 0 bases from J, the junction kept 3 bases outside the gene matches. Written as DNA, the CDR3 is TGCGCCAGCAGCTTCGGGACAGGGGGCCGCTCTGGGGCCAACGTCCTGACTTTC. It translates to CASSFGTGGRSGANVLTF.